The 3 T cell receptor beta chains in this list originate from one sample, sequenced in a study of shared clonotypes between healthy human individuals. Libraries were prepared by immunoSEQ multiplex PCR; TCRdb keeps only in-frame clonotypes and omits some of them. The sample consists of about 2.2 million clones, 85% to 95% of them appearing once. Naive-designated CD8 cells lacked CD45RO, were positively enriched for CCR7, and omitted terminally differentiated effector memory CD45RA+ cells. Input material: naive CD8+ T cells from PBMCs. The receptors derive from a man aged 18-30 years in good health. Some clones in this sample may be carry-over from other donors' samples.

The CDR3 here is CAISGLSDTEAFF. The CDR3 nucleotides read TGTGCCATCAGCGGCCTATCGGACACTGAAGCTTTCTTT. The chain carries TRBV10-3 and TRBJ1-1, with no clear D. Germline V gene lookup returns CDR1 ENHRY and CDR2 SYGVKD. Deletions cut 6 bases from V and 3 bases from J, with 11 bases between. This CDR3 is 13 amino acids long.

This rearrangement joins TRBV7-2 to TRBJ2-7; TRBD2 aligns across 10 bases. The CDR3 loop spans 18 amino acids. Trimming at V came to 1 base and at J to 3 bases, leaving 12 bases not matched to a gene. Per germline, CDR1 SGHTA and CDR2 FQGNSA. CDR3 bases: TGTGCCAGCAGCTTAGTGAGGGCTAGCGGGAGAGGGGTCTACGAGCAGTACTTC. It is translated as CASSLVRASGRGVYEQYF.

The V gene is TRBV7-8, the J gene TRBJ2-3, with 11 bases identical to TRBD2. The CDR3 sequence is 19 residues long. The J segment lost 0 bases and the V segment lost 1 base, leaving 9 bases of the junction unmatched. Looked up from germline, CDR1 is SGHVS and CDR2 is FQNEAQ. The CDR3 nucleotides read TGTGCCAGCAGCTTAGAAGAGGGGACTAGCGGAACTAGCACAGATACGCAGTATTTT. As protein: CASSLEEGTSGTSTDTQYF. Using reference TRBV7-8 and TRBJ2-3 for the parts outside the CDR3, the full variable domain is GAGVSQSPRYKVAKRGQDVALRCDPISGHVSLFWYQQALGQGPEFLTYFQNEAQLDKSGLPSDRFFAERPEGSVSTLKIQRTQQEDSAVYLCASSLEEGTSGTSTDTQYFGPGTRLTVL.